This T cell receptor (beta chain) was captured in a study of vaccination and CD4 T cells after COVID-19. About the study: Every participant had a vaccine, which was either BNT162b2 or mRNA-1273, given in two doses. Cells received overlapping spike peptides from SARS-CoV-2, HCoV-NL63, HCoV-OC43 and HCoV-229E as stimulation. The study's findings and limits: There were relatively few convalescent patients studied, and there were no early post-infection timepoints.

Treatment described: roughly ten-day PBMC culture with coronavirus spike peptide pools or control peptides (ViraFEST assay). ViraFEST expanded antigen-specific T cells with peptide pools, then sequenced TCRs. The Oncomine TCR Beta short-read assay generated sequence data from the DNA of cultured CD4+ T cells. TCRdb fed the PCR reads into MiXCR, producing one record per CDR3 protein. The sample includes around 7,200 distinct CDR3 sequences, over 55% of them seen just once. The table lists this clonotype with a few counts. Its specificity is not known. The sequence was obtained from a human donor who had recovered from COVID-19. Material: CD4+ T cells from blood, cultured in vitro.

The CDR3 DNA reads as TGTGCCAGCATCCCCCTGCGGCAGGGGGACTATGGCTACACCTTC. Translation gives CASIPLRQGDYGYTF. This chain links TRBV6-1 with TRBJ1-2, with 7 bases that match TRBD1. The CDR3 totals 15 residues. Germline assignment: CDR1 MNHNS and CDR2 SASEGT. The V segment lost 7 bases and the J segment 3 bases; nucleotides outside the gene matches: 11.